The 25 T cell receptor beta chains in this list originate from one sample, sequenced in a study of shared clonotypes between healthy human individuals. Clones were sequenced by immunoSEQ multiplex PCR, and TCRdb holds only the in-frame ones, with some missing. This repertoire shows roughly 2 million clones, about 94% found once; its top ten account for around 1.1%. Terminally differentiated effector memory CD45RA+ cells were left out of the naive CD8 fraction, which was CD45RO-negative and positively selected for CCR7. The sequencing input was naive CD8+ T cells sorted from blood. Source of these receptors: a man younger than 30 in good health.

V usage is TRBV11-2 and J usage is TRBJ2-5; tentative D call: TRBD2 (6 bases). Germline loops: CDR1 SGHAT, CDR2 FQNNGV. V dropped 8 bases and J dropped 3 bases, with 25 bases sitting between them. CDR3 length: 17 residues. The CDR3 nucleotides are TGTGCCAGCTCCTGGAAGTGGGGAGGTTTTTCGGAAGAGACCCAGTACTTC. This encodes CASSWKWGGFSEETQYF. Drawing the rest from reference TRBV11-2 and TRBJ2-5, the complete variable domain is EAGVAQSPRYKIIEKRQSVAFWCNPISGHATLYWYQQILGQGPKLLIQFQNNGVVDDSQLPKDRFSAERLKGVDSTLKIQPAKLEDSAVYLCASSWKWGGFSEETQYFGPGTRLLVL.

The chain joins TRBV6-5 to TRBJ2-1; perhaps TRBD1 as D (5 bases). V was pared by 4 bases and J by 9 bases, with 22 bases between. Germline V gene sequence: CDR1 MNHEY, CDR2 SVGAGI. The CDR3 covers 16 residues. For the CDR3, the DNA is TGTGCCAGCAGTTCCGTTCTGCAGGGTCCATCGGTTGAGCAGTTCTTC. This codes for CASSSVLQGPSVEQFF.

This clone came up once. The chain employs TRBV4-3 and TRBJ2-4; tentative D call: TRBD1 (6 bases). The CDR3 is made up of 18 amino acids. Trimming cost V 0 bases and J 0 bases, with 15 bases left between them. From germline, CDR1 is LGHNA and CDR2 YSLEER. This CDR3 is CASSQDHMGALAKNIQYF. CDR3 in DNA: TGCGCCAGCAGCCAAGATCATATGGGGGCCCTAGCCAAAAACATTCAGTACTTC.

The rearrangement joins TRBV7-8 to TRBJ2-7; D remains ambiguous. This CDR3 contains 12 residues. CDR1 is SGHVS, CDR2 FQNEAQ, per germline. Between the trimmed V and J ends, which lost 0 bases and 7 bases, there was a span of 7 bases. The CDR3: CASSLARMEQYF. The CDR3 DNA reads TGTGCCAGCAGCTTAGCGCGGATGGAGCAGTACTTC.

As regards this clone: The sample has other DNA sequences that encode this CDR3 too. The rearrangement links TRBV7-3 to TRBJ1-6; D perhaps matches TRBD1 (6 bases). The V and J ends lost 5 bases and 6 bases respectively, with 11 bases between them. CDR1 is SGHTA and CDR2 is FQGTGA in the germline V gene. CDR3 length equals 14 residues. The CDR3 is CASSLGQPNSPLHF. The CDR3 DNA reads as TGTGCCAGCAGCCTCGGACAGCCTAATTCACCCCTCCACTTT.

V gene TRBV6-5 combines with J gene TRBJ2-7; TRBD1 is a possible D gene (6 bases). Germline V lookup: CDR1 MNHEY, CDR2 SVGAGI. V lost 0 bases and J lost 3, with 15 bases in between. The CDR3 runs to 16 residues. CDR3 DNA: TGTGCCAGCAGTTACTCGTTGGGACACCAATACTACGAGCAGTACTTC. Protein product: CASSYSLGHQYYEQYF.

The CDR3 DNA sequence: TGTGCCAGCAGCATCGGAGTTGGGGCAGATACGCAGTATTTT. Amino acids: CASSIGVGADTQYF. V and J are TRBV7-3 and TRBJ2-3; no reliable D call. Trimming stripped 5 bases from V and 4 bases from J, with 13 bases between. The CDR3 runs 14 residues. CDR1 is SGHTA and CDR2 is FQGTGA in the germline V gene.

The gene calls are TRBV18 and TRBJ2-7; 9 nucleotides agree with TRBD1. Germline loops: CDR1 KGHSH, CDR2 LQKENI. This CDR3 is 16 amino acids long. The trim removed 0 bases at V and 4 bases at J, leaving 7 bases unmatched. The CDR3 protein is CASSPPDTGGWYEQYF. The CDR3 region has the DNA TGTGCCAGCTCACCACCGGACACAGGGGGCTGGTACGAGCAGTACTTC.

The chain is built from TRBV7-9 and TRBJ1-2, with D perhaps TRBD1 (6 bases). Germline V gives CDR1 SEHNR, CDR2 FQNEAQ (reference sequence). Trimming took off 7 bases at V and 8 bases at J, with 20 bases between the two ends. CDR3 length: 14 amino acids. The CDR3 DNA sequence: TGTGCCAGCACCCGGGACATACCTATGGACGGCTACACCTTC. Its protein is CASTRDIPMDGYTF.

The J gene is TRBJ2-7, the V gene TRBV27; 8 bases are shared with TRBD2. CDR1 is MNHEY and CDR2 is SMNVEV in the germline V gene (reference sequence). The CDR3 is 16 residues long. V was pared by 6 bases and J by 0 bases, with 10 bases of the junction left unmatched. The CDR3: CASSPGGVGNSYEQYF. The DNA of the CDR3 is TGTGCCAGCAGCCCCGGGGGGGTTGGCAACTCCTACGAGCAGTACTTC.

V usage is TRBV30 and J usage is TRBJ2-2, with a possible D match to TRBD1 (6 bases). The CDR3 runs 15 residues. Trimming shortened V by 8 bases and J by 7 bases, and 23 bases separated the two germline ends. Per germline, CDR1 GTSNPN and CDR2 SVGIG (reference sequence). The CDR3 spells CAAGWTDVGNGELFF. CDR3 nucleotide sequence: TGTGCCGCAGGATGGACAGATGTAGGGAACGGGGAGCTGTTTTTT.

This chain links TRBV4-1 with TRBJ2-7; D perhaps matches TRBD1 (6 bases). Germline V CDR1 and CDR2: MGHRA, YSYEKL. There are 17 residues in the CDR3. Between the trimmed V and J ends, which lost 1 base and 3 bases, there was a span of 19 bases. In DNA form, the CDR3 reads TGCGCCAGCAGCCAAGCCACCGGGACATTCGGGTTCTACGAGCAGTACTTC. This sequence encodes CASSQATGTFGFYEQYF.

This clone appeared a single time. V and J are TRBV5-1 and TRBJ1-5; perhaps TRBD1 as D (6 bases). The CDR3 is made up of 14 amino acids. Trimming removed 4 bases at V and 5 bases at J, with 13 bases between. Germline CDR1 and CDR2: SGHRS and YFSETQ. CDR3 DNA sequence: TGCGCCAGCAGCATCACAGGGTTCGATCAGCCCCAGCATTTT. Protein product: CASSITGFDQPQHF.

V gene TRBV15 combines with J gene TRBJ2-5; TRBD1 matches at 9 bases. Looked up from germline, CDR1 is LNHNV and CDR2 is YYDKDF (reference sequence). The junction had 7 bases not matched to a gene; V was cut back by 0 bases and J by 5 bases. This CDR3 region has 16 residues. The CDR3 DNA is TGTGCCACCAGCAGAGATCCCGGGACAGGGACCGAGACCCAGTACTTC. Amino acids: CATSRDPGTGTETQYF. The variable domain in full, completed from reference TRBV15 and TRBJ2-5, reads DAMVIQNPRYQVTQFGKPVTLSCSQTLNHNVMYWYQQKSSQAPKLLFHYYDKDFNNEADTPDNFQSRRPNTSFCFLDIRSPGLGDTAMYLCATSRDPGTGTETQYFGPGTRLLVL.

This clone came up once. The sample holds other DNA sequences that translate to the same CDR3. The chain uses TRBV11-2 and TRBJ2-7; D not resolved. Germline values: CDR1 SGHAT, CDR2 FQNNGV. The CDR3 loop spans 12 amino acids. V was clipped by 5 bases and J by 3 bases, with 8 bases between them. CDR3 coding DNA: TGTGCCAGCAGCCTCCTATACTACGAGCAGTACTTC. This codes for CASSLLYYEQYF.

This clone is a singleton in its sample. The chain uses TRBV6-6 and TRBJ1-2, with D possibly TRBD1 on 6 matching bases. Germline lookup yields CDR1 MNHNY and CDR2 SVGAGI (reference sequence). V was pared by 5 bases and J by 4 bases, with 17 bases between. CDR3 length equals 15 residues. CDR3 sequence (DNA): TGTGCCAGCAGTCCAACAGGGAGATCTTTCTATGGCTACACCTTC. Translation gives CASSPTGRSFYGYTF.

V usage is TRBV11-2 and J usage is TRBJ2-7; the D gene could be TRBD1 or TRBD2 (6 bases each). The germline CDR1 and CDR2 sequences are SGHAT and FQNNGV. The CDR3 has 16 residues. V lost 0 bases and J lost 4, with 16 bases in between. The CDR3 is CASSLDRGGPQYEQYF. The CDR3, as DNA: TGTGCCAGCAGCTTAGATCGAGGGGGGCCCCAGTACGAGCAGTACTTC.

The CDR3 DNA reads TGTGCCAGTACCGACACCGGGGAGCTGTTTTTT. This sequence encodes CASTDTGELFF. This chain connects TRBV19 to TRBJ2-2, with D hard to call. This CDR3 contains 11 residues. Germline V lookup: CDR1 LNHDA, CDR2 SQIVND (reference sequence). Deletions cut 7 bases from V and 3 bases from J, with 3 bases between.

The chain joins TRBV14 to TRBJ2-2; no reliable D call. Germline-derived CDR1 and CDR2 are SGHDN and FVKESK. With 8 bases removed from V and 5 bases from J, the gap between germline ends came to 12 bases. The CDR3 contains 13 residues. The CDR3 DNA is TGTGCCAGCTCCTTAACCGGGACCGGGGAGCTGTTTTTT. This codes for CASSLTGTGELFF.

The rearrangement joins TRBV28 to TRBJ1-1, with 8 nucleotides matching TRBD1. V dropped 5 bases and J dropped 2; count of bases not matched to a gene: 10. The length of the CDR3 is 16 residues. Germline values: CDR1 MDHEN, CDR2 SYDVKM. CDR3 nucleotide sequence: TGTGCCAGCAGTGGACAGGGTCTTGGAAGTAACACTGAAGCTTTCTTT. It specifies CASSGQGLGSNTEAFF.

Concerning this clone itself: Other DNA variants within this sample encode the same CDR3. The CDR3 DNA reads TGTGCCAGCAGCTTATCGACGACTGAAGCTTTCTTT. Translating gives CASSLSTTEAFF. J is TRBJ1-1 and V is TRBV5-6; D unresolved. CDR3 size: 12 residues. Trimming shortened V by 2 bases and J by 5 bases, and 7 bases separated the two germline ends. Germline V lookup: CDR1 SGHDT, CDR2 YYEEEE.

The rearrangement uses TRBV11-2 and TRBJ2-7; weak D call: TRBD2 (5 bases). CDR3 size: 15 residues. The V end lost 5 bases, the J end lost 3 bases, and 17 bases lay between the germline ends. Germline V gives CDR1 SGHAT, CDR2 FQNNGV. The DNA of the CDR3 is TGTGCCAGCAGCCGGGAATCTGAGCTTAGCTACGAGCAGTACTTC. It is translated as CASSRESELSYEQYF.

This sequence joins TRBV5-1 and TRBJ2-7; 7 positions agree with TRBD2. V trimming: 4 bases; J trimming: 0 bases; junction bases outside the gene matches: 10. The germline V gene has CDR1 SGHRS and CDR2 YFSETQ. The CDR3 has 16 amino acids. CDR3 bases: TGCGCCAGCAGCACCAAACTAGCGTTGAGCTCCTACGAGCAGTACTTC. This sequence encodes CASSTKLALSSYEQYF. Full variable domain (rest looked up from reference TRBV5-1 and TRBJ2-7): KAGVTQTPRYLIKTRGQQVTLSCSPISGHRSVSWYQQTPGQGLQFLFEYFSETQRNKGNFPGRFSGRQFSNSRSEMNVSTLELGDSALYLCASSTKLALSSYEQYFGPGTRLTVT.

The chain links TRBV11-1 to TRBJ2-1; 8 bases are shared with TRBD1. The length of the CDR3 is 13 residues. The V gene end was trimmed by 5 bases and the J gene end by 6 bases; junction bases not matched to a gene: 3. Germline V gene sequence: CDR1 SGHAT, CDR2 FQDESV (reference sequence). CDR3 nucleotide sequence: TGTGCCAGCAGCACCACAGGGGGCAATGAGCAGTTCTTC. This gives the protein CASSTTGGNEQFF.

The chain is built from TRBV19 and TRBJ1-1; TRBD1 is a possible D gene (6 bases). CDR1 LNHDA and CDR2 SQIVND come from the germline V gene (reference sequence). The CDR3 sequence is 13 residues long. The V end lost 8 bases, the J end lost 5 bases, and 15 bases lay between the germline ends. CDR3 coding DNA: TGTGCCAGTCAAGGGGGGGGTAGGACTGAAGCTTTCTTT. Its translation is CASQGGGRTEAFF.